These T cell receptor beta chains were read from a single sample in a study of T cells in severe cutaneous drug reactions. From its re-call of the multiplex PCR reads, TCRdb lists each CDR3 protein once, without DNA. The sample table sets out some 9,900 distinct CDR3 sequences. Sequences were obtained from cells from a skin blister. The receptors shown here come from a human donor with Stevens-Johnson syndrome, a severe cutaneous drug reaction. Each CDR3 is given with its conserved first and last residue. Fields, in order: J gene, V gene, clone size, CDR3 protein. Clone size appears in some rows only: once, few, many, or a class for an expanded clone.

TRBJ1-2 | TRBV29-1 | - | CSVDGLMSTPTNYGYTF
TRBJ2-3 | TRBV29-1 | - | CSAKDSSSTDTQYF
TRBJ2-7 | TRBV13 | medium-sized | CASSSGYHEQYF
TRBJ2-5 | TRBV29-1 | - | CSVDSGTGNQETQYF
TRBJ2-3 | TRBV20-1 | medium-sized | CSANAGTFSTDTQYF
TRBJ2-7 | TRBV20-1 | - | CSARGQIASYEQYF
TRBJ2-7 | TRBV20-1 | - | CSARVSTSGPYGQYF
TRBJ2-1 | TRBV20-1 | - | CSAIAGVYNEQFF
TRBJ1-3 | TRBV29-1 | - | CSVAEVSGNTIYF
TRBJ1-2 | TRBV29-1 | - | CSVGGTGTNYGYTF
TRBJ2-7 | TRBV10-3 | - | CAISESGSTYEQYF
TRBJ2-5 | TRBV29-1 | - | CSVETLTRTETQYF
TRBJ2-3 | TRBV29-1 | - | CSVSGGGFSTDTQYF
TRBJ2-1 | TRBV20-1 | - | CSARGRLAIYNEQFF
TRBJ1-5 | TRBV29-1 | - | CSVGGAGNQPQHF
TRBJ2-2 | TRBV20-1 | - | CSARTPGLQTGELFF
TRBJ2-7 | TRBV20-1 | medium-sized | CSARSRQGAYEQYF
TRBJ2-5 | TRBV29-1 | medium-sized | CSVEDRQGKETQYF
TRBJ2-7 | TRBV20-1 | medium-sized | CSVTTSGLYEQYF
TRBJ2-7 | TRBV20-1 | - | CSARDRQGYYEQYF
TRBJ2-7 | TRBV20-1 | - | CSAPKEGAGEQYF
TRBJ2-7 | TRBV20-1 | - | CSARTGFYEQYF
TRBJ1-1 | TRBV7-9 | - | CASSAPWEAFF
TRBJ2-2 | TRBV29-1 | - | CSVGLAGGRDTGELFF
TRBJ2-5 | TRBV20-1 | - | CSALAGETQYF
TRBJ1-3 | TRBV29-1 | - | CSVVGQGANTIYF
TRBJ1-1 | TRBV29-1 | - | CSVAPRDRSSMNTEAFF
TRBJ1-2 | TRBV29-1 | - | CSVEVRDRESGYTF
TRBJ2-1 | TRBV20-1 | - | CRALSKNHNEQFF
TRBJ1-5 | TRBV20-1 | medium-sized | CSARGAGGGNQPQHF
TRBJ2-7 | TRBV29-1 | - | CSVEDLADSYEQYF
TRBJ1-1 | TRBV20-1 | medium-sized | CSAPPTGMLGNTEAFF
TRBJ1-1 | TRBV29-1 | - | CSVDPGAMNEAFF
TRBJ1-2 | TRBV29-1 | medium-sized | CSVDSVEGYGYTF
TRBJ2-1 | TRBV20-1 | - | CSARAPHTADEQFF